The clone carrying this TCR beta chain was seen a few times. Its antigen is not identified. Donors ranged from about 6 to 90 years old and were healthy Caucasians in Russia. Each sample yielded at least 5 micrograms of PBMC total RNA. The data stem from a study of blood T cells in healthy people across ages. A second PCR of roughly 7 to 11 cycles used a sample-barcoded 5' primer and a J-beta primer mix. Each sample provided no less than 3 million CDR3-containing paired-end reads. MiXCR was run by TCRdb on the 5' RACE reads, yielding one entry per CDR3 protein. The sample has about 1.4 million distinct CDR3 sequences; around 59% are singletons. CDR3 length: 14 amino acids. The germline CDR1 and CDR2 sequences are LGHNA and YNFKEQ. Trimming cost V 2 bases and J 6 bases; bases outside gene matches: 4. Study observations and caveats: Correlation between TCR beta diversity and naive T cell percentage was strong.

This clonotype originated in a man aged 18 to 30 in good health. Sample: blood. The chain joins TRBV4-2 to TRBJ2-5, with 9 bases matching TRBD1. The CDR3: CASSQPDRGKTQYF. DNA for the CDR3: TGTGCCAGCAGCCAACCCGACAGGGGGAAGACCCAGTACTTC.